The T cell receptor beta chain under discussion was sequenced for a study of blood T cell repertoires in COVID-19. As for the study in general: The United States, Italy and Spain provided the acute and convalescent COVID-19 samples.

Authors' methods: Amplification of reference gene primers was used by the study to estimate nucleated cell counts. The table came from immunoSEQ multiplex PCR; TCRdb's copy has only in-frame clones and leaves some out. Clone size and V and J calls were adopted from that table, with D and trimming inferred from the DNA. The repertoire holds 95,000 to 150,000 clones, with 74% as singletons. Seattle patient enrollment occurred during active infection, with longitudinal follow-up thereafter. A word on this clone: The identical CDR3 is also encoded by other nucleotide sequences in the sample.

What was sequenced was peripheral blood. The receptor comes from a man of 80 years or more with COVID-19, enrolled during active disease.

CDR3 residues: CASSLGRVGNTEAFF. CDR3 coding DNA: TGCGCCAGCAGCTTGGGTCGGGTAGGGAACACTGAAGCTTTCTTT. The rearrangement uses TRBV5-1 and TRBJ1-1; no clear D. Between the trimmed V and J ends, which lost 0 bases and 1 base, there was a span of 10 bases. The CDR3 is 15 amino acids. Germline-derived CDR1 and CDR2 are SGHRS and YFSETQ. The complete variable domain, with remaining parts taken from reference TRBV5-1 and TRBJ1-1, reads KAGVTQTPRYLIKTRGQQVTLSCSPISGHRSVSWYQQTPGQGLQFLFEYFSETQRNKGNFPGRFSGRQFSNSRSEMNVSTLELGDSALYLCASSLGRVGNTEAFFGQGTRLTVV.